This section outlines one TCR beta chain sequence together with its context. What it binds is unknown. Amplification by 5'RACE using constant-segment primers produced TCR alpha and TCR beta cDNA libraries that carried sample barcodes and UMIs. TCRdb independently ran MiXCR on the 5' RACE reads; one entry per CDR3 protein. The profile shows 430,000 or so distinct CDR3 sequences, around a quarter of them singletons. The source of the sample is a study of T-cell memory formation after mild COVID-19. Study-level information: Largely donor-specific TCR clusters were found. Study outcomes and limitations: CD4+ bias marked clones expanding day 15 to 37, unlike balanced contracting clones. CD4+ contracting clones lay mainly in CM and EM, CD8+ ones in EMRA.

Sequences were obtained from PBMCs or a T cell subset sorted from them (not recorded which). The TCR originated in an adult woman who had mild COVID-19 (a few samples of this study predate the infection). Cell type and time point are not known.

CDR3: CASSFAGLRINEQFF. For the CDR3, the DNA is TGTGCCAGCAGCTTCGCGGGACTACGTATAAATGAGCAGTTCTTC. V gene TRBV11-3 combines with J gene TRBJ2-1; 7 bases are a match to TRBD2. CDR1 and CDR2 from the germline V gene are SGHNT and YENEEA. V gave up 3 bases and J gave up 7 bases; unmatched junction bases: 9. The CDR3 runs to 15 residues.